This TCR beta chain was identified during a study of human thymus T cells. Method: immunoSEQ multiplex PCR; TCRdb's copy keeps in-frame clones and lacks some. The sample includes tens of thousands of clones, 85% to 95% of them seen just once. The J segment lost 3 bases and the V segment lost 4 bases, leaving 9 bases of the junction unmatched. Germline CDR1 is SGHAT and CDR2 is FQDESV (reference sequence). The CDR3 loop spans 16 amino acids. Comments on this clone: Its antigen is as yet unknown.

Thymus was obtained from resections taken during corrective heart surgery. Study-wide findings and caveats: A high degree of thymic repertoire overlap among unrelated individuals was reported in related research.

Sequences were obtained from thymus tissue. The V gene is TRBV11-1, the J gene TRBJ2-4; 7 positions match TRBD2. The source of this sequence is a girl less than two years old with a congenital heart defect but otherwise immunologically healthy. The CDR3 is CASSWGAGINKNIQYF. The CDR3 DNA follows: TGTGCCAGCAGCTGGGGAGCGGGGATTAACAAAAACATTCAGTACTTC. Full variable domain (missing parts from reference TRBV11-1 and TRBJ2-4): EAEVAQSPRYKITEKSQAVAFWCDPISGHATLYWYRQILGQGPELLVQFQDESVVDDSQLPKDRFSAERLKGVDSTLKIQPAELGDSAMYLCASSWGAGINKNIQYFGAGTRLSVL.